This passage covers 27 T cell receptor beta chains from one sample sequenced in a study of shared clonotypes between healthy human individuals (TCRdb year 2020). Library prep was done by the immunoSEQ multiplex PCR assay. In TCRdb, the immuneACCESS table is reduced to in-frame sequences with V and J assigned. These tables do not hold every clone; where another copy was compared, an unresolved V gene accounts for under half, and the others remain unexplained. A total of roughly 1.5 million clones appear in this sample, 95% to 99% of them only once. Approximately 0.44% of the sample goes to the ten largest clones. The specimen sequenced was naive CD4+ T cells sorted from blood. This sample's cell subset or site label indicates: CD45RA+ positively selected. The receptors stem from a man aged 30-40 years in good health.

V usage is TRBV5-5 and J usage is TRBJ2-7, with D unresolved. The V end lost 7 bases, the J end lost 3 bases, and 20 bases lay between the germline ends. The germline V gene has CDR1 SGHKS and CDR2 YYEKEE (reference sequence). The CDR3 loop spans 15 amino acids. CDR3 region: CASCDMSAGCYEQYF. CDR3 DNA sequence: TGTGCCAGCTGCGATATGTCGGCCGGTTGCTACGAGCAGTACTTC.

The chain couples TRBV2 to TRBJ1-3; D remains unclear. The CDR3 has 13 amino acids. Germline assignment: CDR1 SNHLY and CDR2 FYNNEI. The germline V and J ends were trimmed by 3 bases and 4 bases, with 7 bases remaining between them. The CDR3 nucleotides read TGTGCCAGCAGTGATCGAGGAGGAAACACCATATATTTT. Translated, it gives CASSDRGGNTIYF.

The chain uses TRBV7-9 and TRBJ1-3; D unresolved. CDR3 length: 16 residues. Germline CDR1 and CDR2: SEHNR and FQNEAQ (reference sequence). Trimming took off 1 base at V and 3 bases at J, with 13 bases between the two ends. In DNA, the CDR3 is TGTGCCAGCAGCTTAGGACCGGGAGGCTTTGGAAACACCATATATTTT. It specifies CASSLGPGGFGNTIYF.

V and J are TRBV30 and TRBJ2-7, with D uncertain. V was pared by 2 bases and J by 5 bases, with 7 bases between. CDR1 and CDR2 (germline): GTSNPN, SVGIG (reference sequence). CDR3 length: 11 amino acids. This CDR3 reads CAWSLLDEQYF. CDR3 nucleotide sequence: TGTGCCTGGAGTTTATTGGACGAGCAGTACTTC.

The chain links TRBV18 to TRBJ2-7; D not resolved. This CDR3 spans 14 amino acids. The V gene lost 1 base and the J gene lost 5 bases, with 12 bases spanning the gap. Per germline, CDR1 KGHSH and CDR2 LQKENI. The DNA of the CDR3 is TGTGCCAGCTCACCACTCCAAAGGTTCGACGAGCAGTACTTC. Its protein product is CASSPLQRFDEQYF.

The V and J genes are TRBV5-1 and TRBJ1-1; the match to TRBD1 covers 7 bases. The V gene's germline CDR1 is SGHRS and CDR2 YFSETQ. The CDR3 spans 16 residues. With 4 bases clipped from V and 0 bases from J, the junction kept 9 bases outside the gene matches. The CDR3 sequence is CASSLSTGLMNTEAFF. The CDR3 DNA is TGCGCCAGCAGCCTTTCGACAGGGCTCATGAACACTGAAGCTTTCTTT.

The CDR3 is CASSSPEGLTSQPQHF. The CDR3 bases are TGTGCCAGCAGTTCGCCAGAGGGACTGACTTCTCAGCCCCAGCATTTT. The rearrangement uses TRBV28 and TRBJ1-5; perhaps TRBD1 as D (5 bases). With 4 bases removed from V and 6 bases from J, the gap between germline ends came to 19 bases. Germline assignment: CDR1 MDHEN and CDR2 SYDVKM. CDR3 size: 16 residues.

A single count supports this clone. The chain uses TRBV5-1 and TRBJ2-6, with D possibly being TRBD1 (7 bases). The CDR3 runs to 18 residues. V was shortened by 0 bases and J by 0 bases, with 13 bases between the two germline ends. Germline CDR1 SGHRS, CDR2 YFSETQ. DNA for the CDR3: TGCGCCAGCAGCTTGGGCGGGACAGACCCCTCTGGGGCCAACGTCCTGACTTTC. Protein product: CASSLGGTDPSGANVLTF. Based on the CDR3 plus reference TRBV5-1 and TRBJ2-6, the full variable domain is KAGVTQTPRYLIKTRGQQVTLSCSPISGHRSVSWYQQTPGQGLQFLFEYFSETQRNKGNFPGRFSGRQFSNSRSEMNVSTLELGDSALYLCASSLGGTDPSGANVLTFGAGSRLTVL.

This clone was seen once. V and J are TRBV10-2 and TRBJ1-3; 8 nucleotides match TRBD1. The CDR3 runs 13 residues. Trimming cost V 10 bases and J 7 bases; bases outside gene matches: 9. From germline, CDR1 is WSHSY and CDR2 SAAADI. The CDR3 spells CATSGQGQNTIYF. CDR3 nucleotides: TGCGCCACCTCCGGACAGGGTCAGAACACCATATATTTT.

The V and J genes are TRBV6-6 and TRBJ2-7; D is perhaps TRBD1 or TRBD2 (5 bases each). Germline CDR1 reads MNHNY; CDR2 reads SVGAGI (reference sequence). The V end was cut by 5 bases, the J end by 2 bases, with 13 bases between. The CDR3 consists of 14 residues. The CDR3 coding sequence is TGTGCCAGCAGTACCAGGGACCGTACCTACGAGCAGTACTTC. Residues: CASSTRDRTYEQYF.

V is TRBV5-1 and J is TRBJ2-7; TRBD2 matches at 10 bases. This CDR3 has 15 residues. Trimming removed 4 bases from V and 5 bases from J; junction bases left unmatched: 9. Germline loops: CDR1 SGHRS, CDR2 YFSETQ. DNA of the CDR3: TGCGCCAGCAGCCCGCAAGCGGGAGGGCCTCACGAGCAGTACTTC. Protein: CASSPQAGGPHEQYF. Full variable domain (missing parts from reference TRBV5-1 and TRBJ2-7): KAGVTQTPRYLIKTRGQQVTLSCSPISGHRSVSWYQQTPGQGLQFLFEYFSETQRNKGNFPGRFSGRQFSNSRSEMNVSTLELGDSALYLCASSPQAGGPHEQYFGPGTRLTVT.

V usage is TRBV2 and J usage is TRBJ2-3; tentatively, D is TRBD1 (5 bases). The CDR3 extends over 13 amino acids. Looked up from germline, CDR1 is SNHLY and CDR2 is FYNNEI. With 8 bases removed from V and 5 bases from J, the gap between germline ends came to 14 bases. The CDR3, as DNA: TGTGCCAGCCACTTTCAGGGCGGAGATACGCAGTATTTT. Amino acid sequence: CASHFQGGDTQYF.

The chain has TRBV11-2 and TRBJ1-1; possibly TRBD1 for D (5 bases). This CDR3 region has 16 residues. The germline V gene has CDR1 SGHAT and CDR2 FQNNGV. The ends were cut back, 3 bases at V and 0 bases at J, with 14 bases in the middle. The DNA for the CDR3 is TGTGCCAGCAGCTTCGCCACCTCACAGGTGAACACTGAAGCTTTCTTT. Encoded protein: CASSFATSQVNTEAFF.

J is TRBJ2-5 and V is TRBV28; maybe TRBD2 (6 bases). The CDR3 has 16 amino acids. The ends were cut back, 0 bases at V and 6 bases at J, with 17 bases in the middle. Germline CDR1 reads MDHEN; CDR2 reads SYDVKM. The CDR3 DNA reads TGTGCCAGCAGTTTATGGCTCGCGGGGTCCCCGAAGACCCAGTACTTC. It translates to CASSLWLAGSPKTQYF.

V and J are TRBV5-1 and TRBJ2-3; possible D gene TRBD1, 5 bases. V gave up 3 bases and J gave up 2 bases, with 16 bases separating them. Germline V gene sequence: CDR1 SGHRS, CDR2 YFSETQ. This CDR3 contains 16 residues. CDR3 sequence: CASSSGHQVLTDTQYF. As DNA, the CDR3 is TGCGCCAGCAGCTCAGGACATCAGGTGCTCACAGATACGCAGTATTTT.

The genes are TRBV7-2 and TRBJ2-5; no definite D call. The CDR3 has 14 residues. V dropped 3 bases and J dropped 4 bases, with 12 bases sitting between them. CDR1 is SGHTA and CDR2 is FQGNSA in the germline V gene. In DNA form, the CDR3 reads TGTGCCAGCAGCTTCGGCCCCATGACAGAGACCCAGTACTTC. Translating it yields CASSFGPMTETQYF.

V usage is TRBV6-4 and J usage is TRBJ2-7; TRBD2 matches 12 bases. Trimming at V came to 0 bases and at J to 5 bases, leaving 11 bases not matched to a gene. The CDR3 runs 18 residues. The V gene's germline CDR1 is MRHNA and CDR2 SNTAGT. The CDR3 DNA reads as TGTGCCAGCAGTGACTCCGGGCTAGCGGGAGGGCCGGGGAACGAGCAGTACTTC. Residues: CASSDSGLAGGPGNEQYF.

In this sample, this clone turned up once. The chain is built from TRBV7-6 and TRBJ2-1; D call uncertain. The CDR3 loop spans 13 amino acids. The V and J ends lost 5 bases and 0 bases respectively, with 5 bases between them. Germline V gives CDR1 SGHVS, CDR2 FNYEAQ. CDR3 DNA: TGTGCCAGCAGCCTCCGCTCCTACAATGAGCAGTTCTTC. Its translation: CASSLRSYNEQFF. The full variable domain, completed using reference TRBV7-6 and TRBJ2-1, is GAGVSQSPRYKVTKRGQDVALRCDPISGHVSLYWYRQALGQGPEFLTYFNYEAQQDKSGLPNDRFSAERPEGSISTLTIQRTEQRDSAMYRCASSLRSYNEQFFGPGTRLTVL.

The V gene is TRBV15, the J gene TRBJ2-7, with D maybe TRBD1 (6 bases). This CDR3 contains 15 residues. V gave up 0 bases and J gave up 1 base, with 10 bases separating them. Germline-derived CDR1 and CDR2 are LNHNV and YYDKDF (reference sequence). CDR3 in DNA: TGTGCCACCAGCAGAGATTACAGGGAATCCTACGAGCAGTACTTC. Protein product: CATSRDYRESYEQYF.

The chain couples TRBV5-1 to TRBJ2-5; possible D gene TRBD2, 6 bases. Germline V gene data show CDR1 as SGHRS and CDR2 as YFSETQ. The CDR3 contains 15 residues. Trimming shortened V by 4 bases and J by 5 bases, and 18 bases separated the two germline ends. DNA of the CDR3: TGCGCCAGCAGCGGGGAGATGGAGGGCCGTGAGACCCAGTACTTC. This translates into CASSGEMEGRETQYF.

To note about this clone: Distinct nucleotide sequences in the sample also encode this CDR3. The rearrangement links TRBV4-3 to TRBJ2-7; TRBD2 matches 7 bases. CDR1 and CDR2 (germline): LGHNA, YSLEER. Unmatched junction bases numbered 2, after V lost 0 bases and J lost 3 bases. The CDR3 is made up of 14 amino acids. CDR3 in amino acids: CASSQEGRGYEQYF. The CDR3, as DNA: TGCGCCAGCAGCCAAGAGGGGAGGGGCTACGAGCAGTACTTC.

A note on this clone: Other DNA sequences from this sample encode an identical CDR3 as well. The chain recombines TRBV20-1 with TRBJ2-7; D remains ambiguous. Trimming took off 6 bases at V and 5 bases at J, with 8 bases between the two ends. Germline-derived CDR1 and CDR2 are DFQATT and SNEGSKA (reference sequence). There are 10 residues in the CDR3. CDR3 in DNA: TGCAGTGCCAGCGATCACGAGCAGTACTTC. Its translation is CSASDHEQYF.

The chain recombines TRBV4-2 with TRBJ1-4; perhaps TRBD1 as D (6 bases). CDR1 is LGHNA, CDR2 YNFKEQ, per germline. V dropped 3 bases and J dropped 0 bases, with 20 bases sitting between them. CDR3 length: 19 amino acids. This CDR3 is CASSHRLDRNLATNEKLFF. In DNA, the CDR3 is TGTGCCAGCAGCCATAGGCTTGACAGGAACTTAGCAACTAATGAAAAACTGTTTTTT.

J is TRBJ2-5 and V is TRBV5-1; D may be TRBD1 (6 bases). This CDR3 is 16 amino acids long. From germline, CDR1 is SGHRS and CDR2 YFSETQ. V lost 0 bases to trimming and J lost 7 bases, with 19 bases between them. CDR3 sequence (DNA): TGCGCCAGCAGCTTGGCCCCGGACAGTTCAAGAGGGACCCAGTACTTC. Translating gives CASSLAPDSSRGTQYF.

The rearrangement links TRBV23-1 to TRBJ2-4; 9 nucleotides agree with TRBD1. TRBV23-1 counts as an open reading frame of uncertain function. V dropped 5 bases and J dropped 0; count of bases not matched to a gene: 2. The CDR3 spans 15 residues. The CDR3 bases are TGCGCCAGCAGTGGGGACAGGGTAGCCAAAAACATTCAGTACTTC. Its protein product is CASSGDRVAKNIQYF.

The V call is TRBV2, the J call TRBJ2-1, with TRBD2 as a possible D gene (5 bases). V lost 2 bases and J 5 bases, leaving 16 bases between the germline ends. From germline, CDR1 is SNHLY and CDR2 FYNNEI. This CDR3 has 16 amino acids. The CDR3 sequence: CASSEWVALGNNEQFF. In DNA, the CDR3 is TGTGCCAGCAGTGAATGGGTAGCGCTAGGGAACAATGAGCAGTTCTTC.

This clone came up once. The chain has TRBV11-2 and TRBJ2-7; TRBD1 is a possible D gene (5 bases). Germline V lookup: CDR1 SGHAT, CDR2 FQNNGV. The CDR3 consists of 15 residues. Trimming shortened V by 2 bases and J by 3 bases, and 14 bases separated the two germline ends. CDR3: CASSLPMTAVYEQYF. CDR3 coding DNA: TGTGCCAGCAGCTTACCCATGACAGCAGTCTACGAGCAGTACTTC.